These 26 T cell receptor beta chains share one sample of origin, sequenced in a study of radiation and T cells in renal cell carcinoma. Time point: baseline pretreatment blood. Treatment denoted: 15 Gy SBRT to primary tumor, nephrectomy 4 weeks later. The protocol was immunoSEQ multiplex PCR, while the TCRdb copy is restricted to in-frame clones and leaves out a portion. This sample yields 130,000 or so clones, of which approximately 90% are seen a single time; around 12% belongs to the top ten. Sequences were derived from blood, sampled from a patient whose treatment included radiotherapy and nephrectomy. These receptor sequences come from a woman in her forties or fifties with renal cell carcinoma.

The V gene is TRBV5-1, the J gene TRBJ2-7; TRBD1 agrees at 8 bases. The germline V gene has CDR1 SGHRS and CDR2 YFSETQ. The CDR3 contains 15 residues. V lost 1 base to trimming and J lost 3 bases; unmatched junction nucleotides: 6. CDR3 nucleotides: TGCGCCAGCAGCTTGCCCGGACAGGGTGGCTACGAGCAGTACTTC. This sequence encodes CASSLPGQGGYEQYF. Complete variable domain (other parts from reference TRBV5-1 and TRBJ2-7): KAGVTQTPRYLIKTRGQQVTLSCSPISGHRSVSWYQQTPGQGLQFLFEYFSETQRNKGNFPGRFSGRQFSNSRSEMNVSTLELGDSALYLCASSLPGQGGYEQYFGPGTRLTVT.

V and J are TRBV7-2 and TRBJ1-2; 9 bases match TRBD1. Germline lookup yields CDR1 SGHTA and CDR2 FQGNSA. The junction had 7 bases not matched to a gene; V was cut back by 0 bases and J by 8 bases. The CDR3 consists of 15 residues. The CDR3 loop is CASSLAPGQGRGYTF. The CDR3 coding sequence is TGTGCCAGCAGCTTAGCTCCGGGACAGGGTCGAGGCTACACCTTC.

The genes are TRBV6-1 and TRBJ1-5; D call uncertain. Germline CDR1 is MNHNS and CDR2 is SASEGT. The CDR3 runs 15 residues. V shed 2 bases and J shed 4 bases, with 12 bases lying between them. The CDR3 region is CASSELAGWNQPQHF. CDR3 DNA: TGTGCCAGCAGTGAATTAGCGGGTTGGAATCAGCCCCAGCATTTT.

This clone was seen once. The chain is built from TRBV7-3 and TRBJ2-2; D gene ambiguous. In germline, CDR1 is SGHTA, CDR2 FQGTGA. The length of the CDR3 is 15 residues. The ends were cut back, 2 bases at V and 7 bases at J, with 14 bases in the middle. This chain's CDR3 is CASSLYAEGVGELFF. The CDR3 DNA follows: TGTGCCAGCAGCTTATATGCCGAAGGCGTCGGGGAGCTGTTTTTT.

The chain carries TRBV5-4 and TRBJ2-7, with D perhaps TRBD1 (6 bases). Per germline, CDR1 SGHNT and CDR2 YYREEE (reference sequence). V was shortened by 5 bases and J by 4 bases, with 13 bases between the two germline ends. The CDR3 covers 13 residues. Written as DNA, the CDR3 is TGTGCCAGCAGTAGAGGGGGAACTTACGAGCAGTACTTC. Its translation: CASSRGGTYEQYF.

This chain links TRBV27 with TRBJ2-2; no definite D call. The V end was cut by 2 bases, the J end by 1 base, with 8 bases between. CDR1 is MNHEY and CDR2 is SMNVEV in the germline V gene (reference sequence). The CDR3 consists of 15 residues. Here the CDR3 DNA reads TGTGCCAGCAGTTTAACACAGAGGAACACCGGGGAGCTGTTTTTT. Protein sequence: CASSLTQRNTGELFF.

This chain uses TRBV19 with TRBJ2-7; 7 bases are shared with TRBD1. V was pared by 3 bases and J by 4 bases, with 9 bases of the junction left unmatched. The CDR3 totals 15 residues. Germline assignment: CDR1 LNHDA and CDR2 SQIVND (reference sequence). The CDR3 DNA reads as TGTGCCAGTAGTATTCTCGGGACAGCTTTTTACGAGCAGTACTTC. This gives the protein CASSILGTAFYEQYF.

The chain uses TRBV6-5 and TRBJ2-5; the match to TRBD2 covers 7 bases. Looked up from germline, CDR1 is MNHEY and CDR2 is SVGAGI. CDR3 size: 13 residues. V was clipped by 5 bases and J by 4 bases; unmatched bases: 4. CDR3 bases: TGTGCCAGCAGTAGGCCGGGAGGAGAGACCCAGTACTTC. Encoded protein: CASSRPGGETQYF.

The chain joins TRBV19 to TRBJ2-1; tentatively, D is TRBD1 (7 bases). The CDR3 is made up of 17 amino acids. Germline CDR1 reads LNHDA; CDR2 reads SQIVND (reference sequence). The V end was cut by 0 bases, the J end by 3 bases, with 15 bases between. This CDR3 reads CASSIDGGDSVYNEQFF. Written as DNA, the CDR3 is TGTGCCAGTAGTATAGATGGCGGGGACAGCGTCTACAATGAGCAGTTCTTC.

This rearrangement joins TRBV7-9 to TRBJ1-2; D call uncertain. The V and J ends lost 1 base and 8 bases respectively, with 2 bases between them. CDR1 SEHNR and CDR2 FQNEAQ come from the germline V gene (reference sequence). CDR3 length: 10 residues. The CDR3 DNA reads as TGTGCCAGCAGCTTAGAAGGCTACACCTTC. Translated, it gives CASSLEGYTF.

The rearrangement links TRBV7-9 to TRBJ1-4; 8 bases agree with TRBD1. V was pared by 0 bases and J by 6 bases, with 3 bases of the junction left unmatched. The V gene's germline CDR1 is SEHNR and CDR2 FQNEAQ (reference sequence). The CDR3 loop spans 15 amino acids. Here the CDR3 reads CASSLAYRGDEKLFF. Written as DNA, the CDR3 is TGTGCCAGCAGCTTAGCGTACAGGGGGGATGAAAAACTGTTTTTT.

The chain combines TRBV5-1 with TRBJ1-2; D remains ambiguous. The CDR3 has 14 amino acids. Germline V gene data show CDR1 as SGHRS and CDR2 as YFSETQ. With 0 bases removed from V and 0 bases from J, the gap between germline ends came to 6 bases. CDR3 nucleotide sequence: TGCGCCAGCAGCTTGGAAGGGACTAACTATGGCTACACCTTC. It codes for CASSLEGTNYGYTF.

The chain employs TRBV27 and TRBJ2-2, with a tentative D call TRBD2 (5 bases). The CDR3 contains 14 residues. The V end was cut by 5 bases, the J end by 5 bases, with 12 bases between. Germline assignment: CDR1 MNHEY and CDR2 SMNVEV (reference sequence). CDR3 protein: CASSPYSGTGELFF. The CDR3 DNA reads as TGTGCCAGCAGTCCATACTCGGGGACCGGGGAGCTGTTTTTT.

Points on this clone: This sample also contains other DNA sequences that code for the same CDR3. The CDR3 region is CASSEASYNEQFF. CDR3 nucleotide sequence: TGTGCCAGCAGTGAAGCATCGTACAATGAGCAGTTCTTC. This sequence joins TRBV6-1 and TRBJ2-1; D remains ambiguous. V lost 0 bases to trimming and J lost 4 bases, with 4 bases between them. Germline CDR1 MNHNS, CDR2 SASEGT. This CDR3 contains 13 residues.

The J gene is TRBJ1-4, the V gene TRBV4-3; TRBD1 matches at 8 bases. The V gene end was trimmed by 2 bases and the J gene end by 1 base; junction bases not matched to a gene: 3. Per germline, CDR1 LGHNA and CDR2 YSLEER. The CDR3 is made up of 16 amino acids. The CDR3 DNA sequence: TGCGCCAGCAGCCAAACAGACAGGGGAACTAATGAAAAACTGTTTTTT. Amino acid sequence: CASSQTDRGTNEKLFF.

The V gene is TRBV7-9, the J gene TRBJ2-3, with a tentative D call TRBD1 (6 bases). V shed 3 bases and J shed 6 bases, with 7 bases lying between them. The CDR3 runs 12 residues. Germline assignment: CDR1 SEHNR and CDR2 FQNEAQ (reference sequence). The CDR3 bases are TGTGCCAGCAGCTTTACAGGGGATACGCAGTATTTT. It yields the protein CASSFTGDTQYF.

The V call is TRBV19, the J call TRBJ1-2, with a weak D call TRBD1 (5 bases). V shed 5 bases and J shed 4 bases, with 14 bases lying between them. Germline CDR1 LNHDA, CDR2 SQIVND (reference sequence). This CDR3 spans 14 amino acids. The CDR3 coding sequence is TGTGCCAGTAGTCCCCAGGGTTGGGGCTATGGCTACACCTTC. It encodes CASSPQGWGYGYTF. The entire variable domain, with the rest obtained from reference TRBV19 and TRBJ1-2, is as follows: DGGITQSPKYLFRKEGQNVTLSCEQNLNHDAMYWYRQDPGQGLRLIYYSQIVNDFQKGDIAEGYSVSREKKESFPLTVTSAQKNPTAFYLCASSPQGWGYGYTFGSGTRLTVV.

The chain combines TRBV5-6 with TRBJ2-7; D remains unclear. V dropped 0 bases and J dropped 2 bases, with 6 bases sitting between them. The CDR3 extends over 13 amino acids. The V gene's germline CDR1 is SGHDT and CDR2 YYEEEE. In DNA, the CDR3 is TGTGCCAGCAGCTTGGCCGGTCCCTACGAGCAGTACTTC. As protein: CASSLAGPYEQYF.

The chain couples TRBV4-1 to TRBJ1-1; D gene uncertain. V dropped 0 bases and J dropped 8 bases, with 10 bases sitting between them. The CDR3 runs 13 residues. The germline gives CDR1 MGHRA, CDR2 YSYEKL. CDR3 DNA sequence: TGCGCCAGCAGCCAAGATAGATGGGCAGAAGCTTTCTTT. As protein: CASSQDRWAEAFF.

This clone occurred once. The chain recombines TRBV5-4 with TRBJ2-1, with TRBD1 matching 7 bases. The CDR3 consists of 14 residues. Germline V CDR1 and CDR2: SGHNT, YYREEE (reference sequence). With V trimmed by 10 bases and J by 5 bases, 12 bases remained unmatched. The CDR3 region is CAGFRGLGDNEQFF. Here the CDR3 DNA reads TGTGCCGGGTTTAGGGGGCTAGGGGACAATGAGCAGTTCTTC.

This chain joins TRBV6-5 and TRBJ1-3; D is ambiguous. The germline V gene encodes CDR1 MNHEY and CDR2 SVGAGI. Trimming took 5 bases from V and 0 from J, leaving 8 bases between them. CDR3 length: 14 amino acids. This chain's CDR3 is CASSMQSSGNTIYF. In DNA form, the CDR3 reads TGTGCCAGCAGTATGCAGAGCTCTGGAAACACCATATATTTT.

The CDR3 sequence: CASRKDRNTEAFF. The CDR3 region has the DNA TGCGCCAGCAGAAAAGACAGGAACACTGAAGCTTTCTTT. The chain links TRBV10-2 to TRBJ1-1; D possibly corresponds to TRBD1 (5 bases). Germline loops: CDR1 WSHSY, CDR2 SAAADI. The V gene lost 6 bases and the J gene lost 1 base, with 9 bases spanning the gap. CDR3 size: 13 residues.

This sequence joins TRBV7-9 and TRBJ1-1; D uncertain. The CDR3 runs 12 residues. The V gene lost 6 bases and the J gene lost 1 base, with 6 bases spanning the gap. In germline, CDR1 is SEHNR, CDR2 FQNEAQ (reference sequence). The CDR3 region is CASRYGNTEAFF. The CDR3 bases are TGTGCCAGCAGGTACGGGAACACTGAAGCTTTCTTT.

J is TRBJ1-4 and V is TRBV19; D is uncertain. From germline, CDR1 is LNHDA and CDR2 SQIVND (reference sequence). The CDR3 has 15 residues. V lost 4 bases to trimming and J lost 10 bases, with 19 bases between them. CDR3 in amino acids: CASSTDGRSLVKLFF. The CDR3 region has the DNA TGTGCCAGTAGTACGGACGGGCGGTCATTAGTAAAACTGTTTTTT.

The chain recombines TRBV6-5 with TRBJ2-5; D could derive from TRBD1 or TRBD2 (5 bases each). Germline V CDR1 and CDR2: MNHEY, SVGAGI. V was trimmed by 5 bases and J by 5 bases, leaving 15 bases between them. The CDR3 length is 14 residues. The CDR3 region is CASSRLPGLETQYF. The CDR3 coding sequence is TGTGCCAGCAGTCGACTGCCGGGGCTGGAGACCCAGTACTTC.

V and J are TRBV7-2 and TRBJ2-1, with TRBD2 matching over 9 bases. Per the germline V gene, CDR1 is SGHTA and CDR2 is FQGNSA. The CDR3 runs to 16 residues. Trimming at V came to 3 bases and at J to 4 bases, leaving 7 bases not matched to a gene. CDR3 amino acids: CASSFSSTSGYNEQFF. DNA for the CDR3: TGTGCCAGCAGCTTTTCCTCGACTAGCGGTTACAATGAGCAGTTCTTC.